This passage covers 21 T cell receptor beta chains from one sample sequenced in a study of Ad26.COV2.S vaccination and SARS-CoV-2 variants. This table comes from immunoSEQ multiplex PCR, and its TCRdb copy is limited to in-frame clones, with some not included. The sample carries hundreds of thousands of clones, around 92% recorded once. This sample's treatment: some 20 received Ad26.COV2.S at low or high dose, single or two shots; roughly 5 received placebo; per-sample allocation not given. All samples were drawn on day 63, counting from the first vaccine or placebo injection. Sequencing used peripheral blood, obtained in a trial of Ad26.COV2.S vaccine versus placebo. These receptors were taken from a person between 18 and 59 years old who received the Ad26.COV2.S COVID-19 vaccine or a placebo.

The rearrangement uses TRBV3-1 (or the pseudogene TRBV3-2) and TRBJ1-5; the D is unclear. Trimming took off 0 bases at V and 2 bases at J, with 5 bases between the two ends. The CDR3 loop spans 14 amino acids. Per the germline V gene, CDR1 is LGHDT and CDR2 is YNNKEL (reference sequence). CDR3 residues: CASSQEGGNQPQHF. CDR3 sequence (DNA): TGTGCCAGCAGCCAAGAGGGTGGCAATCAGCCCCAGCATTTT.

The V and J genes are TRBV6-6 and TRBJ1-2; no clear D. The germline V gene has CDR1 MNHNY and CDR2 SVGAGI (reference sequence). The CDR3 contains 12 residues. Deletions cut 2 bases from V and 4 bases from J, with 5 bases between. In DNA form, the CDR3 reads TGTGCCAGCAGTTACACAGCCTATGGCTACACCTTC. It is translated as CASSYTAYGYTF.

V is TRBV7-9 and J is TRBJ2-7; 8 bases fit TRBD1. The J segment lost 4 bases and the V segment lost 3 bases, leaving 8 bases of the junction unmatched. CDR3 length: 15 residues. The germline CDR1 and CDR2 sequences are SEHNR and FQNEAQ (reference sequence). For the CDR3, the DNA is TGTGCCAGCAGCTTTCCCCCAGGGGGCTTTTACGAGCAGTACTTC. Amino acid sequence: CASSFPPGGFYEQYF.

The rearrangement joins TRBV6-5 to TRBJ1-2, with 7 bases that match TRBD1. The germline V gene encodes CDR1 MNHEY and CDR2 SVGAGI. CDR3 length: 14 amino acids. Trimming at V came to 6 bases and at J to 3 bases, leaving 7 bases not matched to a gene. Here the CDR3 reads CASRRGPWDYGYTF. The CDR3 bases are TGTGCCAGCAGGAGGGGGCCCTGGGACTATGGCTACACCTTC.

The chain is built from TRBV18 and TRBJ1-2; unclear D gene. The CDR3 has 14 amino acids. V dropped 2 bases and J dropped 6 bases, with 13 bases sitting between them. In germline, CDR1 is KGHSH, CDR2 LQKENI. This CDR3 reads CASSPTNALDGYTF. The DNA of the CDR3 is TGTGCCAGCTCACCAACGAACGCCTTGGATGGCTACACCTTC. Full variable domain (outside the CDR3, taken from reference TRBV18 and TRBJ1-2): NAGVMQNPRHLVRRRGQEARLRCSPMKGHSHVYWYRQLPEEGLKFMVYLQKENIIDESGMPKERFSAEFPKEGPSILRIQQVVRGDSAAYFCASSPTNALDGYTFGSGTRLTVV.

This sequence joins TRBV10-3 and TRBJ1-3; possible D gene TRBD1, 5 bases. The CDR3 covers 15 residues. Germline CDR1 is ENHRY and CDR2 is SYGVKD. Trimming stripped 0 bases from V and 1 base from J, with 7 bases between. DNA of the CDR3: TGTGCCATCAGTGAGTCGTGGGGGTCTGGAAACACCATATATTTT. Translated, it gives CAISESWGSGNTIYF.

This chain joins TRBV6-6 and TRBJ1-1; no definite D call. Germline CDR1 reads MNHNY; CDR2 reads SVGAGI (reference sequence). V dropped 5 bases and J dropped 5 bases, with 6 bases sitting between them. The length of the CDR3 is 11 residues. For the CDR3, the DNA is TGTGCCAGCAGTCCGAGAACTGAAGCTTTCTTT. Its protein is CASSPRTEAFF.

J is TRBJ1-2 and V is TRBV6-5; 8 nucleotides match TRBD1. The J segment lost 5 bases and the V segment lost 6 bases, leaving 8 bases of the junction unmatched. Germline CDR1 is MNHEY and CDR2 is SVGAGI. This CDR3 has 14 amino acids. The CDR3 DNA follows: TGTGCCAGCAGCCGCGGGCAGGGGGCTTATGGCTACACCTTC. This translates into CASSRGQGAYGYTF.

The chain joins TRBV12-3 or TRBV12-4 to TRBJ2-5; D is ambiguous. Trimming removed 3 bases at V and 3 bases at J, with 2 bases between. This CDR3 comprises 11 residues. The CDR3 region is CASSFKETQYF. The CDR3 nucleotides are TGTGCCAGCAGTTTCAAAGAGACCCAGTACTTC.

Of note for this clone: Additional DNA sequences in this sample encode the identical CDR3. The CDR3 nucleotides read TGTGCCAGCAGCTTAGCGGGGGCCTATGGCTACACCTTC. Translation: CASSLAGAYGYTF. The chain recombines TRBV11-2 with TRBJ1-2; the D gene is possibly TRBD1 (6 bases). CDR1 is SGHAT and CDR2 is FQNNGV in the germline V gene. Trimming took off 1 base at V and 4 bases at J, with 7 bases between the two ends. CDR3 length: 13 amino acids.

The genes are TRBV18 and TRBJ2-1; D not certain. Germline loops: CDR1 KGHSH, CDR2 LQKENI. This CDR3 spans 16 amino acids. V lost 1 base and J 0 bases, leaving 10 bases between the germline ends. The DNA of the CDR3 is TGTGCCAGCTCACCACTCAGCGCAATCTCCTACAATGAGCAGTTCTTC. Its translation: CASSPLSAISYNEQFF.

The V call is TRBV6-6, the J call TRBJ1-1; possible D gene TRBD1, 5 bases. CDR1 is MNHNY and CDR2 is SVGAGI in the germline V gene (reference sequence). This CDR3 has 13 amino acids. Between the trimmed V and J ends, which lost 0 bases and 8 bases, there was a span of 10 bases. CDR3 bases: TGTGCCAGCAGTTACTCCAGGGCCCGCGAAGCTTTCTTT. Protein: CASSYSRAREAFF.

The chain joins TRBV7-8 to TRBJ2-3, with 11 bases matching TRBD2. The CDR3 spans 16 residues. CDR1 and CDR2 (germline): SGHVS, FQNEAQ. The J segment lost 3 bases and the V segment lost 2 bases, leaving 4 bases of the junction unmatched. The CDR3 nucleotides are TGTGCCAGCAGCTTAATAGCGGGAGGGGGGACAGATACGCAGTATTTT. Protein sequence: CASSLIAGGGTDTQYF. Together with reference TRBV7-8 and TRBJ2-3, the CDR3 gives the full variable domain: GAGVSQSPRYKVAKRGQDVALRCDPISGHVSLFWYQQALGQGPEFLTYFQNEAQLDKSGLPSDRFFAERPEGSVSTLKIQRTQQEDSAVYLCASSLIAGGGTDTQYFGPGTRLTVL.

Regarding this clone: Different DNA sequences within this sample yield the same CDR3. V usage is TRBV18 and J usage is TRBJ1-2; D call uncertain. The germline V and J ends were trimmed by 3 bases and 2 bases, with 7 bases remaining between them. Germline assignment: CDR1 KGHSH and CDR2 LQKENI. The CDR3 is 13 residues long. The CDR3 loop reads CASSPGLNYGYTF. DNA for the CDR3: TGTGCCAGCTCACCCGGCTTAAACTATGGCTACACCTTC.

The chain carries TRBV6-6 and TRBJ2-2, with no clear D. The V gene lost 1 base and the J gene lost 4 bases, with 7 bases spanning the gap. The V gene's germline CDR1 is MNHNY and CDR2 SVGAGI (reference sequence). The CDR3 covers 14 residues. The chain's CDR3 is CASSYLASTGELFF. CDR3 DNA sequence: TGTGCCAGCAGTTACTTGGCCTCCACCGGGGAGCTGTTTTTT.

This chain links TRBV3-1 (or the pseudogene TRBV3-2) with TRBJ2-2; D not certain. The V and J ends lost 4 bases and 4 bases respectively, with 13 bases between them. The CDR3 consists of 15 residues. Germline V gives CDR1 LGHDT, CDR2 YNNKEL (reference sequence). In DNA, the CDR3 is TGTGCCAGCAGCCCACACCCAGGTTTCACCGGGGAGCTGTTTTTT. It codes for CASSPHPGFTGELFF.

The CDR3 region is CAIRGTVLNTEAFF. The DNA of the CDR3 is TGTGCCATCAGGGGGACAGTCCTGAACACTGAAGCTTTCTTT. The rearrangement joins TRBV10-3 to TRBJ1-1, with 7 bases fitting TRBD1. The V and J ends lost 6 bases and 0 bases, in that order; junction bases with no gene match: 4. The CDR3 covers 14 residues. The germline V gene encodes CDR1 ENHRY and CDR2 SYGVKD.

The chain is built from TRBV5-1 and TRBJ2-7; possible D gene TRBD1, 6 bases. Per the germline V gene, CDR1 is SGHRS and CDR2 is YFSETQ. V gave up 4 bases and J gave up 5 bases, with 10 bases separating them. The CDR3 sequence is 12 residues long. The CDR3 region is CASSLGQNEQYF. DNA of the CDR3: TGCGCCAGCAGCCTTGGACAGAACGAGCAGTACTTC.

The gene calls are TRBV2 and TRBJ2-3; D ambiguous. The germline V gene has CDR1 SNHLY and CDR2 FYNNEI. The CDR3 length is 12 residues. Written as DNA, the CDR3 is TGTGTCGCGACCCGAGCCACAGATACGCAGTATTTT. Translating it yields CVATRATDTQYF. Variable domain in full (rest from reference TRBV2 and TRBJ2-3): EPEVTQTPSHQVTQMGQEVILRCVPISNHLYFYWYRQILGQKVEFLVSFYNNEISEKSEIFDDQFSVERPDGSNFTLKIRSTKLEDSAMYFCVATRATDTQYFGPGTRLTVL.

This clone was detected only a few times. The gene calls are TRBV5-1 and TRBJ2-5; 10 positions agree with TRBD1. There are 14 residues in the CDR3. After removal of 3 bases from V and 6 bases from J, the junction contained 5 bases not matched to a gene. Germline CDR1 reads SGHRS; CDR2 reads YFSETQ. The CDR3 sequence: CASSSDRGGKTQYF. CDR3 nucleotide sequence: TGCGCCAGCAGCTCGGACAGGGGGGGAAAGACCCAGTACTTC.

The rearrangement uses TRBV5-1 and TRBJ2-3; a weak D match, TRBD2 (5 bases). CDR1 is SGHRS and CDR2 is YFSETQ in the germline V gene. V lost 1 base and J lost 3, with 12 bases in between. The CDR3 length is 15 residues. The CDR3 DNA reads as TGCGCCAGCAGCTTGAGTGGGGAGCAGACAGATACGCAGTATTTT. Its protein is CASSLSGEQTDTQYF.